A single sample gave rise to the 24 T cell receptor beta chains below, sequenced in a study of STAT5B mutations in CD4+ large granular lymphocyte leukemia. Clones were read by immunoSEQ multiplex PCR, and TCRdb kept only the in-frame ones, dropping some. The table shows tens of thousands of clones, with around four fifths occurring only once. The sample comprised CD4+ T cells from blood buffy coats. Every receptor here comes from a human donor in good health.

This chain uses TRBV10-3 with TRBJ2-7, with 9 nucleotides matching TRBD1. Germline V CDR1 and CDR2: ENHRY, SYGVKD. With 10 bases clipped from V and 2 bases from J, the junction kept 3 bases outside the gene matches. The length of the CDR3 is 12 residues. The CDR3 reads CATGTGTYEQYF. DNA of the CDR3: TGTGCCACCGGGACAGGGACCTACGAGCAGTACTTC.

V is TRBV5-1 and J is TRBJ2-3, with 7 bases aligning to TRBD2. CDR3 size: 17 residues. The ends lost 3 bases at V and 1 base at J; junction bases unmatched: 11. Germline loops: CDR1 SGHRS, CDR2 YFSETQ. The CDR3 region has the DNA TGCGCCAGCAGCTCGAACCCAGTGGCGGGGGGCACAGATACGCAGTATTTT. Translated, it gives CASSSNPVAGGTDTQYF.

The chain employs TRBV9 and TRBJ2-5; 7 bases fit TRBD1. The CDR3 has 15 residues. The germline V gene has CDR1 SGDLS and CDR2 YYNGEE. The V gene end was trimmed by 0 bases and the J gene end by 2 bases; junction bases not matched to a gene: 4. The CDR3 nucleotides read TGTGCCAGCAGCGTAGGGTCAGGGGGACAAGAGACCCAGTACTTC. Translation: CASSVGSGGQETQYF. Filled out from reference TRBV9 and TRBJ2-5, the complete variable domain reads DSGVTQTPKHLITATGQRVTLRCSPRSGDLSVYWYQQSLDQGLQFLIQYYNGEERAKGNILERFSAQQFPDLHSELNLSSLELGDSALYFCASSVGSGGQETQYFGPGTRLLVL.

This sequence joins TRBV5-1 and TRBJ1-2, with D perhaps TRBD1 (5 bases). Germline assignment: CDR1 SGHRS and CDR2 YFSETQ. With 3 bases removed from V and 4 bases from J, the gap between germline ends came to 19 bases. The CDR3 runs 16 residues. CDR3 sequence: CASSSYDSRESYGYTF. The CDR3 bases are TGCGCCAGCAGCTCTTATGACAGTCGGGAGTCCTATGGCTACACCTTC.

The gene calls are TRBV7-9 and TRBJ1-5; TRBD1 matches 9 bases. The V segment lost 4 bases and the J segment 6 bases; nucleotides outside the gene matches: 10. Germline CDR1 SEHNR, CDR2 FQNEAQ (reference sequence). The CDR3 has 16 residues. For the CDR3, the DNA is TGTGCCAGCAGCTCTGGTGGGACAGGGTCTATTCAGCCCCAGCATTTT. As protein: CASSSGGTGSIQPQHF. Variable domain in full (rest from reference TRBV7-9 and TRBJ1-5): DTGVSQNPRHKITKRGQNVTFRCDPISEHNRLYWYRQTLGQGPEFLTYFQNEAQLEKSRLLSDRFSAERPKGSFSTLEIQRTEQGDSAMYLCASSSGGTGSIQPQHFGDGTRLSIL.

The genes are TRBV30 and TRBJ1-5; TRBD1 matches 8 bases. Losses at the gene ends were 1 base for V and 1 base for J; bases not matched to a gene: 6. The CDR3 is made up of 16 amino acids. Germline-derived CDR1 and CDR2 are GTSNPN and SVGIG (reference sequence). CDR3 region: CAWSGDTGGSNQPQHF. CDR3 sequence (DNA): TGTGCCTGGAGTGGTGATACAGGGGGAAGCAATCAGCCCCAGCATTTT.

The CDR3 is CASSLPGTGAQPQHF. The CDR3 DNA sequence: TGTGCCAGCAGTTTACCCGGGACAGGGGCTCAGCCCCAGCATTTT. V is TRBV28 and J is TRBJ1-5, with 10 bases lining up with TRBD1. Germline CDR1 reads MDHEN; CDR2 reads SYDVKM. The CDR3 has 15 residues. The V and J ends lost 2 bases and 6 bases, in that order; junction bases with no gene match: 4. Combining the CDR3 with reference TRBV28 and TRBJ1-5 gives the whole variable domain DVKVTQSSRYLVKRTGEKVFLECVQDMDHENMFWYRQDPGLGLRLIYFSYDVKMKEKGDIPEGYSVSREKKERFSLILESASTNQTSMYLCASSLPGTGAQPQHFGDGTRLSIL.

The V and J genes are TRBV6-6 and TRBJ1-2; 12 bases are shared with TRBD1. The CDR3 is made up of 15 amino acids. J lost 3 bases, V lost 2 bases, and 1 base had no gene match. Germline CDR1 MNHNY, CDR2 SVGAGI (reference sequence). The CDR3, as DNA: TGTGCCAGCAGTTACGGGACAGGGGGCGACTATGGCTACACCTTC. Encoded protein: CASSYGTGGDYGYTF.

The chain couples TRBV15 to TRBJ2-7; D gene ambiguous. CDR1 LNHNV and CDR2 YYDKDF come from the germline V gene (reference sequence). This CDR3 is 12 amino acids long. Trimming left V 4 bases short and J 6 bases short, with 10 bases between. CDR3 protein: CATSTRFGEQYF. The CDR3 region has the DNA TGTGCCACCAGCACTAGGTTTGGCGAGCAGTACTTC.

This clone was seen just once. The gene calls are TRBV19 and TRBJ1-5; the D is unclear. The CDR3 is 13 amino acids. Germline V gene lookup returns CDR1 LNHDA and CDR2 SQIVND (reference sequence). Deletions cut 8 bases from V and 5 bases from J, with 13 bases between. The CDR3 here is CASSIAADQPQHF. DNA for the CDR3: TGTGCCAGTTCGATTGCCGCTGATCAGCCCCAGCATTTT.

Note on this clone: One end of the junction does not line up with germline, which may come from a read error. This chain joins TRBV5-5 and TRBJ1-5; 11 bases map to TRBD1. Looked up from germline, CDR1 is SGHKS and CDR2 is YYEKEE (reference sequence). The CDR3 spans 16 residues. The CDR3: CAGSSGTGGSNQPQHF. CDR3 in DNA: TGTGCCGGCAGCTCCGGGACAGGGGGTAGCAATCAGCCCCAGCATTTT.

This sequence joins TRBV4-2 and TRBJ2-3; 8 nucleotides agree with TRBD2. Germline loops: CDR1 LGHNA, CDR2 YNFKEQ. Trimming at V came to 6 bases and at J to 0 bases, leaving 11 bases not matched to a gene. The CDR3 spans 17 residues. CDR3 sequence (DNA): TGTGCCAGCAGTGTCGGCGGGAGGACGACTAGCACAGATACGCAGTATTTT. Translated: CASSVGGRTTSTDTQYF.

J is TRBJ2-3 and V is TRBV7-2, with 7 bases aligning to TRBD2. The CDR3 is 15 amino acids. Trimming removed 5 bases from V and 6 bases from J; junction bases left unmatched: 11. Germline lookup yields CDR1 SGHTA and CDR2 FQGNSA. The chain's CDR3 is CASSLRLAWPDTQYF. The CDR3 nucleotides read TGTGCCAGCAGCCTGAGACTAGCATGGCCCGATACGCAGTATTTT.

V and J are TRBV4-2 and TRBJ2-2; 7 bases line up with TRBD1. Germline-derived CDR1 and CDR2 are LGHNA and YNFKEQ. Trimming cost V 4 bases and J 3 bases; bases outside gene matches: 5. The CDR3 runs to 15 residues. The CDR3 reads CASSPAGTDTGELFF. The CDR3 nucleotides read TGTGCCAGCAGCCCTGCCGGGACAGACACCGGGGAGCTGTTTTTT.

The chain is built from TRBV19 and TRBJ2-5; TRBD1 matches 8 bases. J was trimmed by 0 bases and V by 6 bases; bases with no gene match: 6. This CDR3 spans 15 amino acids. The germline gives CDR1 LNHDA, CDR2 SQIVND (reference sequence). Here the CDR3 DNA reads TGTGCCAGTAGATCGGACAGGGTGAACCAAGAGACCCAGTACTTC. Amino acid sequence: CASRSDRVNQETQYF.

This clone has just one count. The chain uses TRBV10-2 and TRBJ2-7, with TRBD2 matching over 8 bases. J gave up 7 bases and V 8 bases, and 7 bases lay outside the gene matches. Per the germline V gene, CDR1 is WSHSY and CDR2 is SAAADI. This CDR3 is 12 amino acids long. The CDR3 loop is CASREAGEEQYF. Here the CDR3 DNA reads TGCGCCAGCCGGGAAGCGGGAGAAGAGCAGTACTTC.

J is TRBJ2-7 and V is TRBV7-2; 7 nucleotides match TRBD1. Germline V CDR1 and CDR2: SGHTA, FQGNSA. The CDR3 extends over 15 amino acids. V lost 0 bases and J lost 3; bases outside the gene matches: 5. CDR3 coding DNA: TGTGCCAGCAGCTTAGCTCCCAGGGGGTACTACGAGCAGTACTTC. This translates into CASSLAPRGYYEQYF. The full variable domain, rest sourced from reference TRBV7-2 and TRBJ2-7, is GAGVSQSPSNKVTEKGKDVELRCDPISGHTALYWYRQSLGQGLEFLIYFQGNSAPDKSGLPSDRFSAERTGGSVSTLTIQRTQQEDSAVYLCASSLAPRGYYEQYFGPGTRLTVT.

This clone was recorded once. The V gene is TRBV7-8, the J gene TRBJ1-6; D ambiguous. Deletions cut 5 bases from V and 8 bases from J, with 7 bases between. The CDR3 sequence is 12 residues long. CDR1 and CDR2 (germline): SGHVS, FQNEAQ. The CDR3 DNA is TGTGCCAGCAGCAGGAGCTATTCACCCCTCCACTTT. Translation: CASSRSYSPLHF.

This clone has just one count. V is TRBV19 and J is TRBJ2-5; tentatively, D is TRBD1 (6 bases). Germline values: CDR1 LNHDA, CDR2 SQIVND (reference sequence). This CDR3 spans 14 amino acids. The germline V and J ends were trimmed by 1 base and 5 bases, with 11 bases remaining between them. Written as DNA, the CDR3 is TGTGCCAGTAGTATAGGGGACAATCGGGAGACCCAGTACTTC. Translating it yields CASSIGDNRETQYF.

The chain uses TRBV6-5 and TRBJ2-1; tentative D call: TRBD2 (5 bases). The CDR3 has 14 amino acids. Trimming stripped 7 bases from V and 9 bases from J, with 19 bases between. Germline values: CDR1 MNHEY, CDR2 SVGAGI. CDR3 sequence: CASTQCRGSCEQFF. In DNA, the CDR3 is TGTGCCAGCACCCAGTGTCGAGGGTCGTGTGAGCAGTTCTTC.

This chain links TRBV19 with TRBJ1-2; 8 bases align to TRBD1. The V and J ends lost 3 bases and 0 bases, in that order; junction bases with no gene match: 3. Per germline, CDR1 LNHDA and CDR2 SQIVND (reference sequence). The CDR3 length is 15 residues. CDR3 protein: CASSMLDRANYGYTF. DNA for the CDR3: TGTGCCAGTAGTATGCTGGACAGGGCTAACTATGGCTACACCTTC. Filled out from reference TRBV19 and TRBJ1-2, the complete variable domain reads DGGITQSPKYLFRKEGQNVTLSCEQNLNHDAMYWYRQDPGQGLRLIYYSQIVNDFQKGDIAEGYSVSREKKESFPLTVTSAQKNPTAFYLCASSMLDRANYGYTFGSGTRLTVV.

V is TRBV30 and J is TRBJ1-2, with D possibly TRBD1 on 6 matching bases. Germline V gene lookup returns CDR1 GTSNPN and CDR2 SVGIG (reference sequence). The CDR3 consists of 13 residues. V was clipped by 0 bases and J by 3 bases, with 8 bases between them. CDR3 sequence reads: CAWSVGHDYGYTF. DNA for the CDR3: TGTGCCTGGAGTGTGGGACACGACTATGGCTACACCTTC.

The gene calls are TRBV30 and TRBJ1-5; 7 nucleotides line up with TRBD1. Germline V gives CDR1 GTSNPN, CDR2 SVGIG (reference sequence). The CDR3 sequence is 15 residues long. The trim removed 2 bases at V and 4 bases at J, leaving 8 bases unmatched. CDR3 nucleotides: TGTGCCTGGAGTTATCGACAGGGAATTAATCAGCCCCAGCATTTT. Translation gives CAWSYRQGINQPQHF.

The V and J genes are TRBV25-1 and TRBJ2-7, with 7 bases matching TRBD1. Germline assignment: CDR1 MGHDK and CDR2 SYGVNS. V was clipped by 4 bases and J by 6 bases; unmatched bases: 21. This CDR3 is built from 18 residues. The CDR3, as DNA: TGTGCCAGCAGTGCGAATTCCAGGTTACAGGGGTCCAGGCGCGAGCAGTACTTC. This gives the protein CASSANSRLQGSRREQYF.